The clone carrying this T cell receptor (beta chain) was found a few times. Its target is unknown. TCRdb reprocessed the reads with MiXCR, giving one entry per CDR3 protein. Of a few hundred thousand distinct CDR3 sequences listed, just under 40% were seen once; the top ten hold about 46%. These data originate in a study of T cell repertoires in cytomegalovirus infection. Whole-study context: Public TCR beta signatures provided an indication of both CMV infection and a matching HLA type. Whole-study results and caveats: Adding up the frequency of public TCR beta families identified people who carried CMV plus the relevant HLA. What dominated the ex vivo response were HLA-C-restricted CMV-specific TCR beta clonotypes.

Trimming took 7 bases from V and 4 from J, leaving 9 bases between them. Germline CDR1 and CDR2: ENHRY and SYGVKD. This CDR3 has 12 amino acids. The chain recombines TRBV10-3 with TRBJ2-3; D gene ambiguous. The clonotype originates from a human donor in good health (CMV status not recorded). Some clones in this sample may be carry-over from other donors' samples. Sample: cultured PBMCs, taken from culture after CMV antigen stimulation. In nucleotides, the CDR3 is TGTGCCATCACATCTAGTGCAGATACGCAGTATTTT. Residues: CAITSSADTQYF.